The subject of this entry is one T cell receptor (beta chain). Its target is not known. The method was immunoSEQ multiplex PCR; TCRdb's version includes in-frame clones alone and lacks a portion of them. The table shows 800,000 to 950,000 clones, with just over 95% occurring only once. CD8 cells classed as naive were CD45RO-negative and positively selected for CCR7, excluding terminally differentiated effector memory CD45RA+ cells. Participating donors were healthy, HIV-negative adults free of recent acute infections or vaccinations. The data were taken from a study of shared clonotypes between healthy human individuals. CDR3 size: 14 residues. Germline lookup yields CDR1 SGHAT and CDR2 FQNNGV. Deletions cut 7 bases from V and 2 bases from J, with 14 bases between. Overall study findings and caveats: Across subsets, estimated richness was generally greater for naive than for memory populations. Of the naive CD4 clonotypes, about 5.4% were shared across several donors.

V usage is TRBV11-2 and J usage is TRBJ1-1; D may be TRBD1 (6 bases). Sequencing was performed on naive CD8+ T cells sorted from blood. This TCR was sampled from a man aged 30 to 39 in good health. The CDR3 DNA reads as TGTGCCAGCAACGTAGGGGGGATAAACACTGAAGCTTTCTTT. This sequence encodes CASNVGGINTEAFF.